This is a list of T cell receptor beta chains from one sample in a study of blood T cell repertoires in COVID-19. Using immunoSEQ multiplex PCR, the repertoire was profiled, and TCRdb retains in-frame clones only, with some absent. This sample yields under 70,000 clones, of which roughly nine tenths are seen a single time; about 7.3% belongs to the top ten. Sequences were obtained from peripheral blood. The receptors originated from a woman aged 60 to 75 with active or convalescent COVID-19. The CDR3 runs from the conserved cysteine through the conserved F or W. A D gene is named only where the DNA matches it firmly. Only part of the rows carry a size: once, few, many, or a class if the clone is expanded.

D | J | size | V | DNA | CDR3
TRBD2 | TRBJ2-1 | - | TRBV24-1 | TGTGCCACCAGCGGGACTAGCGGGAGGGCCAGCTACAATGAGCAGTTCTTC | CATSGTSGRASYNEQFF
- | TRBJ1-3 | - | TRBV2 | TGTGCCAGCACTGGAGGCAACTCTGGAAACACCATATATTTT | CASTGGNSGNTIYF
TRBD2 | TRBJ2-7 | once | TRBV7-2 | TGTGCCAGCTCCTCGGGGGGGAGCTCCTACGAGCAGTACTTC | CASSSGGSSYEQYF
- | TRBJ2-3 | - | TRBV6-5 | TGTGCCAGCAGACCGGACTATGCATCGACGTGGCAGTATTTT | CASRPDYASTWQYF
TRBD1 | TRBJ1-5 | - | TRBV28 | TGTGCCAGCCAGGGACAGCGGAAGGATCAGCCCCAGCATTTT | CASQGQRKDQPQHF
TRBD2 | TRBJ2-1 | once | TRBV3-1/TRBV3-2 | TGTGCCAGCAGCCAAGATAAACCTAGCGGGGGAAATGAGCAGTTCTTC | CASSQDKPSGGNEQFF
- | TRBJ1-1 | - | TRBV10-1 | TGCGCCAGCAGTGAGGGCCAGAACACTGAAGCTTTCTTT | CASSEGQNTEAFF
TRBD1 | TRBJ1-3 | - | TRBV27 | TGTGCCAGCAGGCCCCTCACAGGGGCTGGAAACACCATATATTTT | CASRPLTGAGNTIYF
TRBD2 | TRBJ2-3 | - | TRBV15 | TGTGCCACCAGCGGCGTGACTAGCGGGAGTCTCGATACGCAGTATTTT | CATSGVTSGSLDTQYF
- | TRBJ1-6 | - | TRBV6-5 | TGTGCCAGCAGAAGCCGGGACTCCCTGAATTCACCCCTCCACTTT | CASRSRDSLNSPLHF
- | TRBJ1-1 | - | TRBV7-9 | TGTGCCAGCAGCTTCCAACAGGCATCCACTGAAGCTTTCTTT | CASSFQQASTEAFF
TRBD2 | TRBJ2-7 | - | TRBV5-1 | TGCGCCAGCAGCCTTACTAGCGGCCTGAGCTCCTACGAGCAGTGCTTC | CASSLTSGLSSYEQCF
- | TRBJ1-5 | - | TRBV2 | TGTGCCAGCTCTCGGGATCAGCCCCAGCATTTT | CASSRDQPQHF
TRBD2 | TRBJ2-5 | few | TRBV28 | TGTGCCAGCAGTTTAGCGGGAGGGTTTGAGACCCAGTACTTC | CASSLAGGFETQYF